This T cell receptor (beta chain) originates from a study of T-cell memory formation after mild COVID-19. The study, taken as a whole, reports: Day 15 to 85 contracting clones showed balanced CD4/CD8; day 15 to 37 expanders favored CD4+.

This clonotype was counted only a few times. The antigen remains unidentified. The V end lost 2 bases, the J end lost 0 bases, and 7 bases lay between the germline ends. Germline-derived CDR1 and CDR2 are MGHRA and YSYEKL. There are 14 residues in the CDR3. After 5'RACE with constant-segment primers, TCR alpha and TCR beta cDNA libraries carrying sample barcodes and UMIs were obtained. From the 5' RACE reads, TCRdb called clonotypes with MiXCR, one entry per CDR3 protein. The sample contains 450,000 or so distinct CDR3 sequences, about 19% of which appear only once. Specimen: PBMCs or a T cell subset sorted from them (not recorded which). The rearrangement joins TRBV4-1 to TRBJ1-1; D unresolved. This clonotype originated in an adult woman who had mild COVID-19 (a few samples of this study predate the infection). Cell type and time point are not known. The chain's CDR3 is CASSQLKMNTEAFF. The CDR3 region has the DNA TGCGCCAGCAGCCAATTAAAGATGAACACTGAAGCTTTCTTT.